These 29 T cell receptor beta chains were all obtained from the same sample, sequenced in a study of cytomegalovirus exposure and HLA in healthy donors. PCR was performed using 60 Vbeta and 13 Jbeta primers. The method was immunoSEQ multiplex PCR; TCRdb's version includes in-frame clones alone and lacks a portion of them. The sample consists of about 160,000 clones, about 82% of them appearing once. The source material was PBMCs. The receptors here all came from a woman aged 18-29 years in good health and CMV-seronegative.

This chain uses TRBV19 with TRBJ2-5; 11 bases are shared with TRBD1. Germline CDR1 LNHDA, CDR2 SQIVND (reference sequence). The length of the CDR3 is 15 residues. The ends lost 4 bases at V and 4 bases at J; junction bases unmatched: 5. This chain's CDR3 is CASSRTGGGRETQYF. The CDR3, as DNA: TGTGCCAGTAGTAGGACAGGGGGCGGGAGAGAGACCCAGTACTTC.

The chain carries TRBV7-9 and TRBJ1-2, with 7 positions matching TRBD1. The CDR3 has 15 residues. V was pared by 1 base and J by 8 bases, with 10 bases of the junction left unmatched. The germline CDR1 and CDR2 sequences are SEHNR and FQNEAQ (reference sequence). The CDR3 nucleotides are TGTGCCAGCAGCTTAGTAATCGACAGGGATCCCGGCTACACCTTC. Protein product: CASSLVIDRDPGYTF.

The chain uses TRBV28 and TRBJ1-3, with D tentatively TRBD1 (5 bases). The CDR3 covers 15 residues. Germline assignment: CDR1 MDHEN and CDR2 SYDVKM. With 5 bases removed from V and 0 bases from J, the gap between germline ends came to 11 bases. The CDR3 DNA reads TGTGCCAGCAGTGTGACAGCTTACTCTGGAAACACCATATATTTT. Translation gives CASSVTAYSGNTIYF. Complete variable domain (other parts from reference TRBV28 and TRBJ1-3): DVKVTQSSRYLVKRTGEKVFLECVQDMDHENMFWYRQDPGLGLRLIYFSYDVKMKEKGDIPEGYSVSREKKERFSLILESASTNQTSMYLCASSVTAYSGNTIYFGEGSWLTVV.

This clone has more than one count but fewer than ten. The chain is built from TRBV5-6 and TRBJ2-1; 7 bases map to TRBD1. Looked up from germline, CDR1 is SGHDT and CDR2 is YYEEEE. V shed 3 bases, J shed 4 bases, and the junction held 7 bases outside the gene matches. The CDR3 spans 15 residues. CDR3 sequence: CASSYRMTGYNEQFF. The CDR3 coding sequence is TGTGCCAGCAGCTACAGAATGACAGGGTACAATGAGCAGTTCTTC.

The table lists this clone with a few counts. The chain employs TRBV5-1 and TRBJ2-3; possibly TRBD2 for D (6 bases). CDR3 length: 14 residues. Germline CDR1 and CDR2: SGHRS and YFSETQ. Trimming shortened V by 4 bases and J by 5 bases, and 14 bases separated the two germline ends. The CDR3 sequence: CASSPPGLGDTQYF. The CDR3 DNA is TGCGCCAGCAGCCCTCCGGGACTCGGAGATACGCAGTATTTT.

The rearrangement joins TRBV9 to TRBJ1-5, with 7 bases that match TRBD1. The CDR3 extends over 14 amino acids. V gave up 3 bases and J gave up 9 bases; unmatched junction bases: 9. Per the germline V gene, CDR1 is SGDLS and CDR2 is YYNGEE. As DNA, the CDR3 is TGTGCCAGCAGCGCCGGGACAGTGTCTCGGCCCCAGCATTTT. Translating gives CASSAGTVSRPQHF. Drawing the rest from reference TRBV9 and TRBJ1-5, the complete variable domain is DSGVTQTPKHLITATGQRVTLRCSPRSGDLSVYWYQQSLDQGLQFLIQYYNGEERAKGNILERFSAQQFPDLHSELNLSSLELGDSALYFCASSAGTVSRPQHFGDGTRLSIL.

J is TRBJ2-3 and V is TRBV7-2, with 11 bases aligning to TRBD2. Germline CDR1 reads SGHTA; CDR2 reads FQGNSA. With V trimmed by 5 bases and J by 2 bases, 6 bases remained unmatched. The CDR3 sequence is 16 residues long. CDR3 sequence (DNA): TGTGCCAGCAGCCCATATAGCGGGAGGGCCACAGATACGCAGTATTTT. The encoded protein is CASSPYSGRATDTQYF.

The DNA for the CDR3 is TGTGCCAGCAGCCGAGAGGGAGGCGGGAAGACCCAGTACTTC. This encodes CASSREGGGKTQYF. This rearrangement joins TRBV14 to TRBJ2-5, with D possibly TRBD2 on 6 matching bases. Germline V gene data show CDR1 as SGHDN and CDR2 as FVKESK. Between the trimmed V and J ends, which lost 4 bases and 6 bases, there was a span of 15 bases. The CDR3 consists of 14 residues.

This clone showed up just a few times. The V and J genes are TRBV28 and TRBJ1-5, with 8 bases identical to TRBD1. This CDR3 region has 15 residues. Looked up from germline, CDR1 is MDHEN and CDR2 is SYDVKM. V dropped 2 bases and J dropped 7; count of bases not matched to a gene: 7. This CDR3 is CASSLMRTGRQPQHF. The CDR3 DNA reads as TGTGCCAGCAGTTTAATGAGGACAGGGCGACAGCCCCAGCATTTT.

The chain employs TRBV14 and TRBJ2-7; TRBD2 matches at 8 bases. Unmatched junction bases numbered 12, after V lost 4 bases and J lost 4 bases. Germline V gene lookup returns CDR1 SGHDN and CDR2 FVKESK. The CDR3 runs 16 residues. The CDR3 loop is CASSPWPVSGDYEQYF. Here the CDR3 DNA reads TGTGCCAGCAGCCCCTGGCCGGTTAGCGGGGATTACGAGCAGTACTTC.

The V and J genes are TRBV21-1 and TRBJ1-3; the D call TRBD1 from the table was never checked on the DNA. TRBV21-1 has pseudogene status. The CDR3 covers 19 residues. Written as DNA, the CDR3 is TGTGCCAGCTATTCCAGACCCTTTAGTCTACAGGGAGCTGGAAACACCATATATTTT. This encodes CASYSRPFSLQGAGNTIYF.

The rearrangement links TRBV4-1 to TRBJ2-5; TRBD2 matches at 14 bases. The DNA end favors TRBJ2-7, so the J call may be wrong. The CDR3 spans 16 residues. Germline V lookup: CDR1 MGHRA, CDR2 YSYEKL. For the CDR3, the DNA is TGCGCCAGCAGCTATCAAAAGGGACTAGCGGGAGCCGAGCAGTACTTC. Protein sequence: CASSYQKGLAGAEQYF.

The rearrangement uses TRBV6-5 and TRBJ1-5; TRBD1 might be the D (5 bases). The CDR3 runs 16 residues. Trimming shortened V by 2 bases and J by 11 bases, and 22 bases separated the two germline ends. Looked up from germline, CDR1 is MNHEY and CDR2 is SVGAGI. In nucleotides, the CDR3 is TGTGCCAGCAGTTACGGTGTGGTAGGGGCCTTATGGACCCAGCATTTT. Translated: CASSYGVVGALWTQHF.

CDR3 residues: CASSPGPGRVSTDTQYF. In DNA, the CDR3 is TGCGCCAGCAGCCCCGGACCCGGGAGGGTTAGCACAGATACGCAGTATTTT. This chain links TRBV4-3 with TRBJ2-3; 8 bases match TRBD2. This CDR3 has 17 amino acids. V shed 4 bases and J 0 bases; nucleotides not matched to a gene: 9. CDR1 and CDR2 (germline): LGHNA, YSLEER.

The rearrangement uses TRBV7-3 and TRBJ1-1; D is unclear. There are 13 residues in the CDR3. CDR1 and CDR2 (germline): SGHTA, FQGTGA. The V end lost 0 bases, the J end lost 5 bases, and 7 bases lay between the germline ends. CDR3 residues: CASSLTGGTEAFF. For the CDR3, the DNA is TGTGCCAGCAGCTTAACGGGAGGTACTGAAGCTTTCTTT.

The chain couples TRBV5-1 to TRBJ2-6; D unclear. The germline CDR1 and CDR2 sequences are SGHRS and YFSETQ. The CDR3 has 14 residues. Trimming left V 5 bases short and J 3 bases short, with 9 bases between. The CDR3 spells CASRNSSGANVLTF. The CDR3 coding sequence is TGCGCCAGCAGAAACAGCAGTGGGGCCAACGTCCTGACTTTC.

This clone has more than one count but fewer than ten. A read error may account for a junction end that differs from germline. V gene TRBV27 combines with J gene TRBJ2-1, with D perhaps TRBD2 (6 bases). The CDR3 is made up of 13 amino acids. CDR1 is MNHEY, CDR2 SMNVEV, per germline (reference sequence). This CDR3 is CASSYQGGYEQFF. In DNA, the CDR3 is TGTGCCAGCAGTTACCAGGGAGGTTATGAACAGTTCTTC.

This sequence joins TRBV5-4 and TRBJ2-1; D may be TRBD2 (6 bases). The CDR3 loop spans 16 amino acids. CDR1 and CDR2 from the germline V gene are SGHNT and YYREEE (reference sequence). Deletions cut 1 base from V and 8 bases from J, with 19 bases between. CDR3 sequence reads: CASSLFAGLGADEQFF. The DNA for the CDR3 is TGTGCCAGCAGCTTGTTTGCGGGACTCGGTGCGGATGAGCAGTTCTTC.

The CDR3 bases are TGTGCCAGCAGCTTGGGGGACAGCAGCTACGAGCAGTACTTC. This translates into CASSLGDSSYEQYF. The chain couples TRBV5-6 to TRBJ2-7, with 7 bases that match TRBD1. Trimming at V came to 0 bases and at J to 3 bases, leaving 3 bases not matched to a gene. Germline V gene data show CDR1 as SGHDT and CDR2 as YYEEEE. This CDR3 region has 14 residues.

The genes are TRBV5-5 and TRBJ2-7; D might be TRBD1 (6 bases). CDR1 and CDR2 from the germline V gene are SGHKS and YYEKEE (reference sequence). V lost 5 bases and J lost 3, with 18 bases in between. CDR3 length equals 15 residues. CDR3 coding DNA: TGTGCCAGCAGTCAAACCTGGACAGTAATCTACGAGCAGTACTTC. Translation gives CASSQTWTVIYEQYF.

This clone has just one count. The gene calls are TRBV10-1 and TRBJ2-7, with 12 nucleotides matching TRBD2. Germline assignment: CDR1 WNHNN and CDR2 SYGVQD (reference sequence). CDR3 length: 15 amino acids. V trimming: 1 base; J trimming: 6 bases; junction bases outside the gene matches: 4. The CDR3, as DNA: TGCGCCAGCAGTGAGTTAACTAGCGGGAGGCGCGAGCAGTACTTC. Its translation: CASSELTSGRREQYF.

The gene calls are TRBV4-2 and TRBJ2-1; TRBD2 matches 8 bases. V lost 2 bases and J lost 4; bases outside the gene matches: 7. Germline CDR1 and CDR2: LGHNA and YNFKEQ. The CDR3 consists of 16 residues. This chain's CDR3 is CASSQPTSGKYNEQFF. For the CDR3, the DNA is TGTGCCAGCAGCCAACCCACTAGCGGAAAATACAATGAGCAGTTCTTC.

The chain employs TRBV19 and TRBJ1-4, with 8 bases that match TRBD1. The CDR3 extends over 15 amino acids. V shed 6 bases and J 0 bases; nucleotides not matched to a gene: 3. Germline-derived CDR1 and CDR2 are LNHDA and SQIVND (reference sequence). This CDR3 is CASSTQGATNEKLFF. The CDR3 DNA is TGTGCCAGTAGCACACAGGGGGCAACTAATGAAAAACTGTTTTTT.

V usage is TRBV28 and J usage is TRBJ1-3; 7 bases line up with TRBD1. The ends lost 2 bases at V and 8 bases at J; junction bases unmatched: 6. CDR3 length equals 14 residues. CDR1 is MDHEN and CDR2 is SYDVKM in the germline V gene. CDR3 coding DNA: TGTGCCAGCAGTTTAGACAGGGTGGGACACACCATATATTTT. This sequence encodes CASSLDRVGHTIYF.

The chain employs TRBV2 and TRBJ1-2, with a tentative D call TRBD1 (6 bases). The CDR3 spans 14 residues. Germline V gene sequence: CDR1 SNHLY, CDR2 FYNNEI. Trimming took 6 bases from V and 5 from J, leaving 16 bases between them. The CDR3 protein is CASRETGPGYGYTF. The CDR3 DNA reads TGTGCCAGCAGAGAGACAGGCCCGGGATATGGCTACACCTTC. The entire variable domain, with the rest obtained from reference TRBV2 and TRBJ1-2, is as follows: EPEVTQTPSHQVTQMGQEVILRCVPISNHLYFYWYRQILGQKVEFLVSFYNNEISEKSEIFDDQFSVERPDGSNFTLKIRSTKLEDSAMYFCASRETGPGYGYTFGSGTRLTVV.

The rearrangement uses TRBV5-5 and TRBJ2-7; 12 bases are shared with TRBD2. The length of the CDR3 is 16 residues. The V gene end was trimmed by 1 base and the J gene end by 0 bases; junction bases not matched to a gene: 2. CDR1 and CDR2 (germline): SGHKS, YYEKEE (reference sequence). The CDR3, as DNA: TGTGCCAGCAGCTTGACTAGCGGGAGGCCCTCCTACGAGCAGTACTTC. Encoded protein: CASSLTSGRPSYEQYF.

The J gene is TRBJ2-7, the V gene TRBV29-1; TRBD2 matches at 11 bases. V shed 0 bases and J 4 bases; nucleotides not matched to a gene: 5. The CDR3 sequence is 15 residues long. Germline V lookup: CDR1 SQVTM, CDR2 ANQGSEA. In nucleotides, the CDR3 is TGCAGCGTTGAAGATGCCGCTAGCGGGAGGTACGAGCAGTACTTC. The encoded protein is CSVEDAASGRYEQYF.

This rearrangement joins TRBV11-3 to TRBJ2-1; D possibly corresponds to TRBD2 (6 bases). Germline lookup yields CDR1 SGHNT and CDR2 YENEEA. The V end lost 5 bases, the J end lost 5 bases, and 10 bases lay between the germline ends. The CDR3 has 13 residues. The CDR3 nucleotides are TGTGCCAGCAGCCGGGAGCGGGACAATGAGCAGTTCTTC. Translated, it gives CASSRERDNEQFF.

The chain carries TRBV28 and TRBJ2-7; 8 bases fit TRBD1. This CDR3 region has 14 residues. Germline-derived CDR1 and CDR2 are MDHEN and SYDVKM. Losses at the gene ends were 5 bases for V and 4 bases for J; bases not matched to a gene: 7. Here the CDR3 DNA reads TGTGCCAGCAGTCAAGGACAGGGCAGGTACGAGCAGTACTTC. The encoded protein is CASSQGQGRYEQYF.